This TCR beta chain came from a study of T cell changes during pregnancy in multiple sclerosis. V lost 3 bases to trimming and J lost 3 bases; unmatched junction nucleotides: 5. Germline V CDR1 and CDR2: ENHRY, SYGVKD. The CDR3 loop spans 15 amino acids. Data came from immunoSEQ multiplex PCR; TCRdb stores just in-frame clones and leaves some out. The data show tens of thousands of clones, approximately 94% seen once. This chain links TRBV10-3 with TRBJ2-7, with 10 bases identical to TRBD1. This receptor was obtained from a female donor with multiple sclerosis, enrolled in a pregnancy study. This material consisted of peripheral blood, taken in the third trimester of pregnancy. The CDR3 nucleotides are TGTGCCATCAGTGAATGGGGACAGGGGAACTACGAGCAGTACTTC. Its translation is CAISEWGQGNYEQYF.